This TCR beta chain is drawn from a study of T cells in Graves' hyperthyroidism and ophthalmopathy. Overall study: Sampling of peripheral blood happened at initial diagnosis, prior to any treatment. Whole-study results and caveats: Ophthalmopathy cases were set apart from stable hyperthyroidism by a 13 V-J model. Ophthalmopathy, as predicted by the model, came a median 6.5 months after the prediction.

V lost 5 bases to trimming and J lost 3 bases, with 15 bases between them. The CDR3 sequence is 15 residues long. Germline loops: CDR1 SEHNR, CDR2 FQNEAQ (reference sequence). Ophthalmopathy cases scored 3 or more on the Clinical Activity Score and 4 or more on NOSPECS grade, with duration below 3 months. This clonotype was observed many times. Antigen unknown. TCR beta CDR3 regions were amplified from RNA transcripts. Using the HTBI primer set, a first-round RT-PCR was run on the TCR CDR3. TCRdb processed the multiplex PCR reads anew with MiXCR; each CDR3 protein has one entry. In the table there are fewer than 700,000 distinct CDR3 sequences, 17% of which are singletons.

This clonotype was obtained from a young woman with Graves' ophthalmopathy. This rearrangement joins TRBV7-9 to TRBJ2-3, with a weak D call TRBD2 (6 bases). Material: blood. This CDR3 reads CASSPVAAGTDTQYF. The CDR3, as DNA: TGTGCCAGCAGCCCAGTAGCGGCGGGTACAGATACGCAGTATTTT.